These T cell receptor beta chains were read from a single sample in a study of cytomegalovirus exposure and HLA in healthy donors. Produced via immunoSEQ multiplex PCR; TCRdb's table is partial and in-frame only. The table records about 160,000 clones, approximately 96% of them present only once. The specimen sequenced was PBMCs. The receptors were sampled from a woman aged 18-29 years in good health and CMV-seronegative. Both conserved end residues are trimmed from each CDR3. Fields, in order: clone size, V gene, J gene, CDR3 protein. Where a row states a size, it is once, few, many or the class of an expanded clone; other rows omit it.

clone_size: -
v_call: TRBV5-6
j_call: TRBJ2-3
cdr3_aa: ASTHPWTGRNGTDTQY

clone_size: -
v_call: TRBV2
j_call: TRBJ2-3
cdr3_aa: ASSVSDTQY

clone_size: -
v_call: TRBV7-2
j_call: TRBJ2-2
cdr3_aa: ASSPRSGGNTGELF

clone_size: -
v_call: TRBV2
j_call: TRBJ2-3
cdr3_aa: ASSDNRVRQEILALVGTDTQY

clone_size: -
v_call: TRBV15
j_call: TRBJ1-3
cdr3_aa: ATSGGGISGNTIY

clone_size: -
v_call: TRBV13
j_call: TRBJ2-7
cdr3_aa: ASSLARQGPPYEQY

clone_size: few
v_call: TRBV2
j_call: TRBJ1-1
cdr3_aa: ASIVGNTEAF

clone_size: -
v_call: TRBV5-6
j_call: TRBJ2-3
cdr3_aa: ASSLGRGAQY

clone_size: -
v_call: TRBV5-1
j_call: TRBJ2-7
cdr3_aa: ASSFGTDGTYEQY

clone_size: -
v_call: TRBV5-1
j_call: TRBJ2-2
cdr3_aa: ASSYRLGGTNTGELF

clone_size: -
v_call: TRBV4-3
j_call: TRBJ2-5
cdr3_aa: ASGSVGRGETQY

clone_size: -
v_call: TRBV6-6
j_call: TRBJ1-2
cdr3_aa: ASSYSGRGGGYT

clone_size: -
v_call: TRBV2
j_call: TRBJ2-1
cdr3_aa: ASSDSGGAGYNEQF

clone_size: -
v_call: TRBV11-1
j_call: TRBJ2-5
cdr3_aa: ASSRTSGGAGETQY

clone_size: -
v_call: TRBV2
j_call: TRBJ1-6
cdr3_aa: ASSEVFGGGRSPLH